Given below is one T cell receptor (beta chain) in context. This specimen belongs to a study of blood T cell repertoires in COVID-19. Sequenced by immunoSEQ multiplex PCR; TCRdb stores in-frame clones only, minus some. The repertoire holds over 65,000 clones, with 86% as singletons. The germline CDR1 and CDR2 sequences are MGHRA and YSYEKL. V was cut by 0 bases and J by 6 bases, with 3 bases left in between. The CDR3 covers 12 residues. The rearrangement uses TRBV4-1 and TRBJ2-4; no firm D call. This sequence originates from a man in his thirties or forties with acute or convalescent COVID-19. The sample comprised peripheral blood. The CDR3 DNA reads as TGCGCCAGCAGCCAAGACAGAAACATTCAGTACTTC. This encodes CASSQDRNIQYF.